This T cell receptor (beta chain) emerged from a study of T cell responses to AZD1222 COVID-19 vaccine. With regard to this clone: The antigen is not known.

Findings of the study overall: The repertoires were collected only after the peak T cell response. Spike-specific TCR breadth and depth were elevated following two AZD1222 doses. Baseline seropositivity characterized only a handful of AZD1222 recipients.

Profiling relied on immunoSEQ multiplex PCR, and the TCRdb table lists in-frame clones only, not all of them. The repertoire has approximately 80,000 clones, 80% to 90% of them found once; the top ten carry 10%. The CDR3 has 15 amino acids. Trimming removed 0 bases from V and 5 bases from J, with 11 bases in between. Germline CDR1 reads LNHNV; CDR2 reads YYDKDF (reference sequence). The chain links TRBV15 to TRBJ2-1, with TRBD2 as a possible D gene (5 bases). Sample: peripheral blood, taken 28 days after the second AZD1222 dose. The clonotype originates from an adult who received the AZD1222 COVID-19 vaccine. CDR3 coding DNA: TGTGCCACCAGCAGAGATTCGGGGTTGGACAATGAGCAGTTCTTC. Translated, it gives CATSRDSGLDNEQFF. Supplemented by reference TRBV15 and TRBJ2-1, the full variable domain reads DAMVIQNPRYQVTQFGKPVTLSCSQTLNHNVMYWYQQKSSQAPKLLFHYYDKDFNNEADTPDNFQSRRPNTSFCFLDIRSPGLGDTAMYLCATSRDSGLDNEQFFGPGTRLTVL.